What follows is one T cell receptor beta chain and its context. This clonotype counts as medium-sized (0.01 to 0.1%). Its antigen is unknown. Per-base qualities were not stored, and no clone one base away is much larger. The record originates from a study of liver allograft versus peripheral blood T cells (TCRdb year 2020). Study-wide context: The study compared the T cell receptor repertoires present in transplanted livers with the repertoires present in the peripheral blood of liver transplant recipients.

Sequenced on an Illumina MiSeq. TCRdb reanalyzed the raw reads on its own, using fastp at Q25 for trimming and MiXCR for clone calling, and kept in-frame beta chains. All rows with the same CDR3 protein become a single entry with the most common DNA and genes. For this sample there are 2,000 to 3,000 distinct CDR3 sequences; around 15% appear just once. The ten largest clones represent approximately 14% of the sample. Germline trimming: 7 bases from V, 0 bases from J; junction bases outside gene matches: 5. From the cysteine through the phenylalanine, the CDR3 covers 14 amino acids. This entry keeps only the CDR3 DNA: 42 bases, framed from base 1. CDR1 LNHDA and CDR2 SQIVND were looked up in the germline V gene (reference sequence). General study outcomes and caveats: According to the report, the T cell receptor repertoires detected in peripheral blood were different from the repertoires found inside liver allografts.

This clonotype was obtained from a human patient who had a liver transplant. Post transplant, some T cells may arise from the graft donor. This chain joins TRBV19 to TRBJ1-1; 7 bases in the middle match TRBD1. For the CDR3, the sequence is CASTLTGLNTEAFF. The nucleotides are TGTGCCAGTACCCTGACAGGGTTGAACACTGAAGCTTTCTTT.